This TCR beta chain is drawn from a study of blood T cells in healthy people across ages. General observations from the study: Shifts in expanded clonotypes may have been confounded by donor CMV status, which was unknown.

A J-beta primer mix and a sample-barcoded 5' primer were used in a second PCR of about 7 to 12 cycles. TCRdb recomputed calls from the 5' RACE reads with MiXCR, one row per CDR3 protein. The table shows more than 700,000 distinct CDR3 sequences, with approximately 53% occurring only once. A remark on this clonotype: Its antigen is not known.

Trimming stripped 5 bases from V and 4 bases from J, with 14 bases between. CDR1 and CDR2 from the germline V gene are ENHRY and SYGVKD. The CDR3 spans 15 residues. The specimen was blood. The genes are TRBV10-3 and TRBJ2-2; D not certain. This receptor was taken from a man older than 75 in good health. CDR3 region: CAISRVTLGTGELFF. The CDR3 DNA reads TGTGCCATCAGTCGGGTTACCCTAGGCACCGGGGAGCTGTTTTTT.